This T cell receptor (beta chain) was sequenced in a study of identical twins. General observations from the study: Abundant beta clonotypes from cord blood bore fewer insertions; memory repertoires lacked this pattern. Diverse VJ usage suggested most zero-insertion clonotypes were not invariant T cells.

Each CDR3 protein is one row after TCRdb ran MiXCR on the 5' RACE reads. Seen here are about 570,000 distinct CDR3 sequences, 7.5% to 10% observed once, and the top ten hold roughly 3%. Per germline, CDR1 SGHAT and CDR2 FQNNGV. V was pared by 5 bases and J by 15 bases, with 10 bases of the junction left unmatched. This CDR3 has 13 residues. A note on this clonotype: Its antigen remains unknown.

Healthy Caucasian donors formed the entire cohort. Another study also made use of these data, one on yellow fever vaccine responses in identical twins.

The V and J genes are TRBV11-2 and TRBJ2-4, with TRBD2 matching 10 bases. The sample taken for sequencing was PBMCs. The receptor comes from a woman aged 18-29 years in good health. CDR3 in amino acids: CASSPPSGSDRYF. The CDR3 nucleotides are TGTGCCAGCAGCCCCCCTAGCGGGAGCGACCGGTACTTC.